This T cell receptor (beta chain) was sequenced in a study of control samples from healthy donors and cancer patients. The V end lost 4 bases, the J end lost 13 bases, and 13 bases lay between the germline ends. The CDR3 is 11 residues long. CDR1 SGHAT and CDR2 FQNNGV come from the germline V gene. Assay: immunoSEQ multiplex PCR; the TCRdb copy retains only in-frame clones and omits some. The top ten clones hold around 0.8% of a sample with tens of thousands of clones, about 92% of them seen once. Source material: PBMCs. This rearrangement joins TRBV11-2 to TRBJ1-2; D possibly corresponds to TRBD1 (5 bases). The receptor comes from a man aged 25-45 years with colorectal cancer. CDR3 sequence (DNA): TGTGCCAGCAGCTCAGGGAGAGAAGGCACCTTC. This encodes CASSSGREGTF. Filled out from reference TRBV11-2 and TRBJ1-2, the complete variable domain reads EAGVAQSPRYKIIEKRQSVAFWCNPISGHATLYWYQQILGQGPKLLIQFQNNGVVDDSQLPKDRFSAERLKGVDSTLKIQPAKLEDSAVYLCASSSGREGTFGSGTRLTVV.